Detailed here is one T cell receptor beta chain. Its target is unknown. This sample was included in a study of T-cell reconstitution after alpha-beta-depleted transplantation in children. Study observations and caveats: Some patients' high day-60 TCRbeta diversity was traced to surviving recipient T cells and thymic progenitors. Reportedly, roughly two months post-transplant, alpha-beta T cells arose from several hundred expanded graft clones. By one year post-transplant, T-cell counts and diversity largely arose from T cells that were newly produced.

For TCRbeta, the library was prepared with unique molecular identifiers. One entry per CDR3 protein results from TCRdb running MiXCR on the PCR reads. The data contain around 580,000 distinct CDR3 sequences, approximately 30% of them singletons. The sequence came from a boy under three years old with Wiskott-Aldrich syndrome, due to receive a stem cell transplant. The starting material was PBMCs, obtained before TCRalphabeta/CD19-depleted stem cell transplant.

The CDR3 DNA reads as TGCAGTGCCAGGAGGGACACTAACACTGAAGCTTTCTTT. This sequence encodes CSARRDTNTEAFF. V usage is TRBV20-1 and J usage is TRBJ1-1; tentatively, D is TRBD1 (6 bases). The length of the CDR3 is 13 residues. Trimming cost V 6 bases and J 2 bases, with 13 bases left between them. CDR1 DFQATT and CDR2 SNEGSKA come from the germline V gene (reference sequence).